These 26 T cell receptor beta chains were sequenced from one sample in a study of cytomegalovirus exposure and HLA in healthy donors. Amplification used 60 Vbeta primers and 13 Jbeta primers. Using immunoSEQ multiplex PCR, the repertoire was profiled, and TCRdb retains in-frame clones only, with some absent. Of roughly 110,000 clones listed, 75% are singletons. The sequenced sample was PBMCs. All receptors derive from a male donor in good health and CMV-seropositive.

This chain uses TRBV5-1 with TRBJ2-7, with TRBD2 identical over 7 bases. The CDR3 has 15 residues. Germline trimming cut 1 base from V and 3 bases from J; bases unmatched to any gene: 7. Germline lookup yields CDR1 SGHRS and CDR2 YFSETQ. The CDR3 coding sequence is TGCGCCAGCAGCTTGAGTAGGGGACTACACTACGAGCAGTACTTC. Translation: CASSLSRGLHYEQYF.

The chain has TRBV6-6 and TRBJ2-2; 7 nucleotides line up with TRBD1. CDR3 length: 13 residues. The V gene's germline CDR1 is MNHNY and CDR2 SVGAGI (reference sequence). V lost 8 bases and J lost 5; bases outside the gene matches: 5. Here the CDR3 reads CASRQGRTGELFF. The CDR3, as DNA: TGTGCCAGCCGACAGGGCCGGACCGGGGAGCTGTTTTTT.

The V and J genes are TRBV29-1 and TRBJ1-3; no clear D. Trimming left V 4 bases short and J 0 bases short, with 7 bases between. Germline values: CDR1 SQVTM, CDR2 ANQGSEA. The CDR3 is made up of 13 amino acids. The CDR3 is CSVVTSSGNTIYF. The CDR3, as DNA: TGCAGCGTTGTGACAAGCTCTGGAAACACCATATATTTT.

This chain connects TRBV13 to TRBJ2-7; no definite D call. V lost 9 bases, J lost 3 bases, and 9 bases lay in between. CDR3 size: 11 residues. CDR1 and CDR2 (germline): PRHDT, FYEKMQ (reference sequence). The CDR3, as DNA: TGTGCCAGTCGCCGAGGCTACGAGCAGTACTTC. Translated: CASRRGYEQYF. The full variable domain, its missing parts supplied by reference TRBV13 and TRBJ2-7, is AAGVIQSPRHLIKEKRETATLKCYPIPRHDTVYWYQQGPGQDPQFLISFYEKMQSDKGSIPDRFSAQQFSDYHSELNMSSLELGDSALYFCASRRGYEQYFGPGTRLTVT.

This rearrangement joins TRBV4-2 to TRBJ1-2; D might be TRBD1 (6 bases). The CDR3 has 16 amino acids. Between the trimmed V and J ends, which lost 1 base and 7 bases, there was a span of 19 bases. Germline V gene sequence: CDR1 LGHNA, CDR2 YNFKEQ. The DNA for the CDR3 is TGTGCCAGCAGCCAAGGGGGACATACTCCTGTGGGTGGCTACACCTTC. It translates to CASSQGGHTPVGGYTF.

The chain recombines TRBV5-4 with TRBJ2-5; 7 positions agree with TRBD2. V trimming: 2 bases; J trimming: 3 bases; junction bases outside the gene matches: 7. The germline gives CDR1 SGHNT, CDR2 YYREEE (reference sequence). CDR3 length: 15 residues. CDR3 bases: TGTGCCAGCAGCTTTCCCCCAGCGGGGAAAGAGACCCAGTACTTC. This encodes CASSFPPAGKETQYF.

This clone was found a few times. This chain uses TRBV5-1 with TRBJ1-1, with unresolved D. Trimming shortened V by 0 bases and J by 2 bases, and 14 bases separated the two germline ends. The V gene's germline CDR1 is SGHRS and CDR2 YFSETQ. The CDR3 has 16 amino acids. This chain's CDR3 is CASSLVLGELNTEAFF. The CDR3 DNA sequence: TGCGCCAGCAGCTTGGTTCTGGGAGAGCTTAACACTGAAGCTTTCTTT.

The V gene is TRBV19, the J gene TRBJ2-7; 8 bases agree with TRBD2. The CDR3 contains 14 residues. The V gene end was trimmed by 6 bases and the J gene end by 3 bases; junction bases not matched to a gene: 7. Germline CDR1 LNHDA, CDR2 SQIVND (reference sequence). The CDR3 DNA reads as TGTGCCAGTAGCCCCGGGACTAGGGGCTACGAGCAGTACTTC. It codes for CASSPGTRGYEQYF.

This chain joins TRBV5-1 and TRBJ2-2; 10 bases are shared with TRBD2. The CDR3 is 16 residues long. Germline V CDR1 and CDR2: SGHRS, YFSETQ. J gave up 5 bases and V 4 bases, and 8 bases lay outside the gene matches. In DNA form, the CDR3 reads TGCGCCAGCAGCCGCACTAGCGGGGACTTTACCGGGGAGCTGTTTTTT. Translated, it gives CASSRTSGDFTGELFF. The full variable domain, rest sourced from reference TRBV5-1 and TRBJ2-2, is KAGVTQTPRYLIKTRGQQVTLSCSPISGHRSVSWYQQTPGQGLQFLFEYFSETQRNKGNFPGRFSGRQFSNSRSEMNVSTLELGDSALYLCASSRTSGDFTGELFFGEGSRLTVL.

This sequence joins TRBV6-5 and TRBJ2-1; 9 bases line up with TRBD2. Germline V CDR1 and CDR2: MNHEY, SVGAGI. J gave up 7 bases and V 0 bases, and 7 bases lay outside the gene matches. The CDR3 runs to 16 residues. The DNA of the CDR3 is TGTGCCAGCAGTTACTCGAGTAGCGGGAGTAGAAATGAGCAGTTCTTC. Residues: CASSYSSSGSRNEQFF.

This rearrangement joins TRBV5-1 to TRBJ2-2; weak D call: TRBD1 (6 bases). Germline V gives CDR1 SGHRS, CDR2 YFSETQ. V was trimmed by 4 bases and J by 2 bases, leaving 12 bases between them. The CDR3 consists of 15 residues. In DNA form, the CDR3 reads TGCGCCAGCAGCGGAAGGACAGATAACACCGGGGAGCTGTTTTTT. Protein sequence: CASSGRTDNTGELFF.

CDR3 sequence: CASSNVNTQETQYF. The CDR3 bases are TGTGCCAGCAGTAATGTGAACACGCAAGAGACCCAGTACTTC. V usage is TRBV25-1 and J usage is TRBJ2-5; D gene unclear. The CDR3 length is 14 residues. Germline loops: CDR1 MGHDK, CDR2 SYGVNS. Trimming cost V 5 bases and J 2 bases, with 12 bases left between them.

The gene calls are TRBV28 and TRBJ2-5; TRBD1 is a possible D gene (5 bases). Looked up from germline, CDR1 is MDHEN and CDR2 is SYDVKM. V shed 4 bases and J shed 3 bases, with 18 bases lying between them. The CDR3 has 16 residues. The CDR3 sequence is CASSSPAGPVEETQYF. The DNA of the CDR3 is TGTGCCAGCAGTTCTCCAGCAGGGCCGGTCGAAGAGACCCAGTACTTC.

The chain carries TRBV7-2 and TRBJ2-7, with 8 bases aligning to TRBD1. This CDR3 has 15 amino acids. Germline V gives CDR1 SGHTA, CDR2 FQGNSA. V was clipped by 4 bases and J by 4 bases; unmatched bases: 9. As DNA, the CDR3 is TGTGCCAGCAGCTCCCGGGGGCAGGGGGCTTACGAGCAGTACTTC. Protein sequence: CASSSRGQGAYEQYF.

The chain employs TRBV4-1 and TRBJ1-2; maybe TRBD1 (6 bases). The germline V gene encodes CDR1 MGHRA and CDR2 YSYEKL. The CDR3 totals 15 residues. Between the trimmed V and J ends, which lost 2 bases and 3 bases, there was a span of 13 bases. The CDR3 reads CASSQPEQGYYGYTF. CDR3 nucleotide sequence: TGCGCCAGCAGCCAACCTGAACAGGGCTACTATGGCTACACCTTC.

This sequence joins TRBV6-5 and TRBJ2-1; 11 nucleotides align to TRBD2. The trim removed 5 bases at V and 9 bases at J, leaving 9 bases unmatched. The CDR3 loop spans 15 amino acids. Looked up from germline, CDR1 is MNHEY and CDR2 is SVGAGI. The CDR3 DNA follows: TGTGCCAGCAGTACTATAGCGGGAGGGTATACTGAGCAGTTCTTC. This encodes CASSTIAGGYTEQFF.

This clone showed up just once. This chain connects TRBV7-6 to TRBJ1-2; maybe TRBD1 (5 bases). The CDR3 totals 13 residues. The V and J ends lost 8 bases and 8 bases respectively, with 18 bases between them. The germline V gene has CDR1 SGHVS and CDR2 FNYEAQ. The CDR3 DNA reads TGTGCCAGCGTACTAACGGAGGGGTACGGCTACACCTTC. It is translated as CASVLTEGYGYTF.

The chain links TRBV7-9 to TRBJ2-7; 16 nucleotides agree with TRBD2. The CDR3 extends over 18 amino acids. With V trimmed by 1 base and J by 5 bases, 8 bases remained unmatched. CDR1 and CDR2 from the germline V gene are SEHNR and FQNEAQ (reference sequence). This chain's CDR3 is CASSLGGTSGRDYDEQYF. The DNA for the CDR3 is TGTGCCAGCAGCTTAGGGGGGACTAGCGGGAGGGACTATGACGAGCAGTACTTC.

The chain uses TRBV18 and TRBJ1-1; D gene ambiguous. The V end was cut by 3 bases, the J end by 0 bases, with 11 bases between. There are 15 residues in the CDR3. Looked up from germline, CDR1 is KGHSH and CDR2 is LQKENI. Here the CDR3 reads CASSPTKLVNTEAFF. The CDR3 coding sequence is TGTGCCAGCTCACCGACCAAACTAGTGAACACTGAAGCTTTCTTT.

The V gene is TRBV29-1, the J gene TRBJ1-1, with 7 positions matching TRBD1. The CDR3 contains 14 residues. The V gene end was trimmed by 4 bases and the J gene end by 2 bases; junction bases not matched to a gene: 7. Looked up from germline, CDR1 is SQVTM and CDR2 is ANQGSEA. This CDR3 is CSVGGQTKNTEAFF. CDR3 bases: TGCAGCGTTGGGGGACAGACAAAAAACACTGAAGCTTTCTTT. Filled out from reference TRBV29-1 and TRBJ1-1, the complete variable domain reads SAVISQKPSRDICQRGTSLTIQCQVDSQVTMMFWYRQQPGQSLTLIATANQGSEATYESGFVIDKFPISRPNLTFSTLTVSNMSPEDSSIYLCSVGGQTKNTEAFFGQGTRLTVV.

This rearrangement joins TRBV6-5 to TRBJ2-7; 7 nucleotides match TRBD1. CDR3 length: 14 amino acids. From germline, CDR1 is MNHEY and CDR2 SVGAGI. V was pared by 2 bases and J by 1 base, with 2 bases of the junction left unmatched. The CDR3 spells CASSYDRVSYEQYF. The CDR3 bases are TGTGCCAGCAGTTACGACAGGGTTTCCTACGAGCAGTACTTC.

The CDR3: CASSQDPRSGEAFF. The CDR3 DNA reads TGCGCCAGCAGCCAAGATCCCCGGTCAGGTGAAGCTTTCTTT. This rearrangement joins TRBV4-1 to TRBJ1-1, with D unclear. Germline V gene sequence: CDR1 MGHRA, CDR2 YSYEKL. Trimming removed 0 bases from V and 7 bases from J, with 12 bases in between. The CDR3 has 14 amino acids.

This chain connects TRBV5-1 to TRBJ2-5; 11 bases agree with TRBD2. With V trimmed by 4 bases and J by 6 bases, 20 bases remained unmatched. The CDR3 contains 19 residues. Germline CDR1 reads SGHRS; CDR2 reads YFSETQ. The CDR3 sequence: CASSRITDSGGAGAKTQYF. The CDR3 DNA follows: TGCGCCAGCAGCCGGATTACAGATAGCGGGGGGGCCGGGGCAAAGACCCAGTACTTC.

The CDR3 sequence is CARSCGTGNTGELFF. The DNA for the CDR3 is TGTGCCAGAAGCTGCGGGACAGGAAACACCGGGGAGCTGTTTTTT. The chain employs TRBV5-3 and TRBJ2-2; TRBD1 matches 8 bases. TRBV5-3 is known as an ORF, though its function is uncertain. J gave up 2 bases and V 3 bases, and 3 bases lay outside the gene matches. CDR3 length: 15 residues.

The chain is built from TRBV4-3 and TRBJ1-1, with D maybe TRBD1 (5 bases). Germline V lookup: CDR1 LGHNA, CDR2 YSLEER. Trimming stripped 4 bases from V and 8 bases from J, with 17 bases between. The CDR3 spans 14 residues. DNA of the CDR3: TGCGCCAGCAGCCTCAACGGACACATATCGGAAGCTTTCTTT. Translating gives CASSLNGHISEAFF.

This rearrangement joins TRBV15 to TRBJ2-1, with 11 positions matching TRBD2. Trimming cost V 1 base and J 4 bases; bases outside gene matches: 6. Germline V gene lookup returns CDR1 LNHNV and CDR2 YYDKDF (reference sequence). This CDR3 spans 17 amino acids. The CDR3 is CATSRATGTSGYNEQFF. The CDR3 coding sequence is TGTGCCACCAGCAGAGCCACCGGGACTAGCGGTTACAATGAGCAGTTCTTC.